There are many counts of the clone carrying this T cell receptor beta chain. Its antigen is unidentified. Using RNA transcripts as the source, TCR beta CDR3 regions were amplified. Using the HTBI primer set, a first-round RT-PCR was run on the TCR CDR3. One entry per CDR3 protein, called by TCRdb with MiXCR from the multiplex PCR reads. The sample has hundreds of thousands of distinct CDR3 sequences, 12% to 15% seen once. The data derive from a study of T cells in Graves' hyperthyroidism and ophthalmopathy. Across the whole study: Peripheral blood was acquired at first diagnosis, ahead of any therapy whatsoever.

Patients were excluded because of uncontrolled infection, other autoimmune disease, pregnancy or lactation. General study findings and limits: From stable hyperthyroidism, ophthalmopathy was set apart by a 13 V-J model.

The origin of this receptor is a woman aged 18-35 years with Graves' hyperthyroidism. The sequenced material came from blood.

The CDR3 DNA follows: TGTGCCAGCAGCCCGCAAGGCTACGCCAAAAACATTCAGTACTTC. Translated, it gives CASSPQGYAKNIQYF. The chain recombines TRBV7-8 with TRBJ2-4; D not resolved. The CDR3 is 15 residues long. The V gene's germline CDR1 is SGHVS and CDR2 FQNEAQ. V was pared by 5 bases and J by 1 base, with 12 bases between.